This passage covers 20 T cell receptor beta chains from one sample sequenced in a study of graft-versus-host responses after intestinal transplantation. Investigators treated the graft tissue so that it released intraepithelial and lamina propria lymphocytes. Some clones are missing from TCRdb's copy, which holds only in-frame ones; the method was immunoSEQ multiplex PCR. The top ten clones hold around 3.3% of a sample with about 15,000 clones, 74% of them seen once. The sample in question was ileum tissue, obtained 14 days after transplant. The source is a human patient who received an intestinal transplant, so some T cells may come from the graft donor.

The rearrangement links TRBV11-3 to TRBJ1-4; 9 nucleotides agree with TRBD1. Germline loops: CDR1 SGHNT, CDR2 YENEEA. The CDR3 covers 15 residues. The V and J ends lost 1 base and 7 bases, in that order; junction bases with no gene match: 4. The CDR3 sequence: CASSLGDRVAEKLFF. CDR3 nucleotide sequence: TGTGCCAGCAGCTTAGGGGACAGGGTTGCTGAAAAACTGTTTTTT.

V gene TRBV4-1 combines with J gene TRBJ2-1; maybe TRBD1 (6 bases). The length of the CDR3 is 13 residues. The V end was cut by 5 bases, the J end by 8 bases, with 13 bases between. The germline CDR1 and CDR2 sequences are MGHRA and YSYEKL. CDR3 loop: CASSLPGHHEQFF. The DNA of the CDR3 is TGCGCCAGCAGCTTACCGGGACATCATGAGCAGTTCTTC.

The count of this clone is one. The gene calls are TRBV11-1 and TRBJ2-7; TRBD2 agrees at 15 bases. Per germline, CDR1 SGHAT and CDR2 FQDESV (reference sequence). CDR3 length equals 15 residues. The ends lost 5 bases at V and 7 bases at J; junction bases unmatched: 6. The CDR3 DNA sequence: TGTGCCAGCAGCCACCGGACTAGCGGGGGGGAGGAGCAGTACTTC. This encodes CASSHRTSGGEEQYF. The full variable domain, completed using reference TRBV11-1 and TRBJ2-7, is EAEVAQSPRYKITEKSQAVAFWCDPISGHATLYWYRQILGQGPELLVQFQDESVVDDSQLPKDRFSAERLKGVDSTLKIQPAELGDSAMYLCASSHRTSGGEEQYFGPGTRLTVT.

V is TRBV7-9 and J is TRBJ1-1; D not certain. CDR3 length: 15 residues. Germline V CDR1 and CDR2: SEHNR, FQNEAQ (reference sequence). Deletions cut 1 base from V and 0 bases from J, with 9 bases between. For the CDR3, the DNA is TGTGCCAGCAGCTTAGGTAGAGATATGAACACTGAAGCTTTCTTT. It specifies CASSLGRDMNTEAFF.

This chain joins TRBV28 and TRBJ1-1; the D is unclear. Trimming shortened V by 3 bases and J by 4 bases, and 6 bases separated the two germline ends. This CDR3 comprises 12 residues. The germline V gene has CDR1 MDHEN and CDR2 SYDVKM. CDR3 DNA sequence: TGTGCCAGCAGTTTTGGGTCCACTGAAGCTTTCTTT. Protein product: CASSFGSTEAFF.

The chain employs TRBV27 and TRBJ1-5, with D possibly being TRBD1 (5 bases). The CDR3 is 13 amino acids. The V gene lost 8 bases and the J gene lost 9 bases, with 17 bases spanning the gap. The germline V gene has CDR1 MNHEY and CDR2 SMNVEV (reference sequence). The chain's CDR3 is CASGYGQGSPQHF. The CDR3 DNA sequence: TGTGCCAGCGGTTACGGCCAGGGATCGCCCCAGCATTTT.

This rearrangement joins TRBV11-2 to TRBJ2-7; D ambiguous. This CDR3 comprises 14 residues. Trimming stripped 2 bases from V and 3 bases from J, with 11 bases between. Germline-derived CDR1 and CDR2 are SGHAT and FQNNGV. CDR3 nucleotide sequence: TGTGCCAGCAGCTTACCCCTCTTGCGCTACGAGCAGTACTTC. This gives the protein CASSLPLLRYEQYF.

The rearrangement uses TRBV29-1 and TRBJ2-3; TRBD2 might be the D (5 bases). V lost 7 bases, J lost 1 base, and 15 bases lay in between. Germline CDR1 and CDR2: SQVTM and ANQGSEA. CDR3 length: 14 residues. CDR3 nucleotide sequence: TGCAGCGCCCGGGGTCGATCAGGCACAGATACGCAGTATTTT. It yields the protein CSARGRSGTDTQYF.

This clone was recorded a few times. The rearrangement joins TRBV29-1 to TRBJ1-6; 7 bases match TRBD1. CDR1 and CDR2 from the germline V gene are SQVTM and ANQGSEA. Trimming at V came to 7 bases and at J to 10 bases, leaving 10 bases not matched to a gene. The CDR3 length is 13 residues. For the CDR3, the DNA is TGCAGCGCGACGAGCAGGGGGGGATCACCCCTCCACTTT. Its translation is CSATSRGGSPLHF.

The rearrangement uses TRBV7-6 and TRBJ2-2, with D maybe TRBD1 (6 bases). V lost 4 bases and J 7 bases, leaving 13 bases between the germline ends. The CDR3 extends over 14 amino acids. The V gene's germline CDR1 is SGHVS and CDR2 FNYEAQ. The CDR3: CASSYREFGGELFF. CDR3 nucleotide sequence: TGTGCCAGCAGCTACAGGGAATTTGGCGGGGAGCTGTTTTTT.

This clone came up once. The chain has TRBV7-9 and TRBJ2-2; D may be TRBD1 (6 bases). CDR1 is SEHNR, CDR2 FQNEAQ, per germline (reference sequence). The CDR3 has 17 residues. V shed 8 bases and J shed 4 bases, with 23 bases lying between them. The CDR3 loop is CASPDEGDPISTGELFF. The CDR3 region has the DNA TGTGCCAGCCCTGACGAGGGGGATCCAATCAGCACCGGGGAGCTGTTTTTT.

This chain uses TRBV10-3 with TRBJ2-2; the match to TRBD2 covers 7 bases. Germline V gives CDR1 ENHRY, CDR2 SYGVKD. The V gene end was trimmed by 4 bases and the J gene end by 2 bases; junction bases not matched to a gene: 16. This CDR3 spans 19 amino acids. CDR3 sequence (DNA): TGTGCCATCAGTGGGATCGGGACTACCCTTCGCGAAAACACCGGGGAGCTGTTTTTT. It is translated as CAISGIGTTLRENTGELFF.

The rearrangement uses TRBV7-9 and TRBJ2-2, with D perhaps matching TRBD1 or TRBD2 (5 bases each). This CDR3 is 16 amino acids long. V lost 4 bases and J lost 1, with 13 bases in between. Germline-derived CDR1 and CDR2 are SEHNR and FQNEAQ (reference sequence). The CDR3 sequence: CASSSRVAGNTGELFF. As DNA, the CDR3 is TGTGCCAGCAGCTCCAGGGTGGCGGGGAACACCGGGGAGCTGTTTTTT. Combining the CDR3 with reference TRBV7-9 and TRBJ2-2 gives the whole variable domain DTGVSQNPRHKITKRGQNVTFRCDPISEHNRLYWYRQTLGQGPEFLTYFQNEAQLEKSRLLSDRFSAERPKGSFSTLEIQRTEQGDSAMYLCASSSRVAGNTGELFFGEGSRLTVL.

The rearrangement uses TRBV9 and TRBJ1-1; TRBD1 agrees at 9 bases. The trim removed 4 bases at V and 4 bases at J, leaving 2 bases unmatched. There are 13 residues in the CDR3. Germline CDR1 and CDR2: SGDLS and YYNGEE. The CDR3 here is CASSPGQGTEAFF. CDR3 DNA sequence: TGTGCCAGCAGCCCGGGACAGGGCACTGAAGCTTTCTTT.

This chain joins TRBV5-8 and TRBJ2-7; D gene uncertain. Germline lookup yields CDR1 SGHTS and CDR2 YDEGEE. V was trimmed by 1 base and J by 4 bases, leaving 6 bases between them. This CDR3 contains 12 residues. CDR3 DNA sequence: TGTGCCAGCAGCTTGACAGATTACGAGCAGTACTTC. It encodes CASSLTDYEQYF.

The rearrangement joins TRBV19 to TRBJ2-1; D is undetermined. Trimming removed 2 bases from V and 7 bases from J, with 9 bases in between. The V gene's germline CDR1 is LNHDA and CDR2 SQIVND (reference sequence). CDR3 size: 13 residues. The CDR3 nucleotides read TGTGCCAGTAGTATACAGGTGGGGAATGAGCAGTTCTTC. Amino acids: CASSIQVGNEQFF.

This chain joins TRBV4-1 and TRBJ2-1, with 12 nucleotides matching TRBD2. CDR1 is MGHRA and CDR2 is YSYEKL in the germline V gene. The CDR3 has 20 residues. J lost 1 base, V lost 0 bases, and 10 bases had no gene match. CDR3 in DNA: TGCGCCAGCAGCCAAGATGGGCTAGCGGGGGGGGGAATGTCCTACAATGAGCAGTTCTTC. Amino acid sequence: CASSQDGLAGGGMSYNEQFF.

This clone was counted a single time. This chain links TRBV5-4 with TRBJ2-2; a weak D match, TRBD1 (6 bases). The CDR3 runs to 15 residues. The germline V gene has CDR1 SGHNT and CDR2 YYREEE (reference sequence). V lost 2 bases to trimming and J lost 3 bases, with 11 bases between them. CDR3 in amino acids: CASSFPRGDTGELFF. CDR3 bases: TGTGCCAGCAGCTTCCCCAGGGGCGACACCGGGGAGCTGTTTTTT.

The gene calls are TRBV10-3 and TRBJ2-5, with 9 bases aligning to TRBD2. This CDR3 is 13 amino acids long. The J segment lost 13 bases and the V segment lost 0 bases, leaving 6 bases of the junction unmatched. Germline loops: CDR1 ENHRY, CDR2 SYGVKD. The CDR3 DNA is TGTGCCATCAGTGAGTCGACTAGCGGTGCGTGGTACTTC. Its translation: CAISESTSGAWYF.

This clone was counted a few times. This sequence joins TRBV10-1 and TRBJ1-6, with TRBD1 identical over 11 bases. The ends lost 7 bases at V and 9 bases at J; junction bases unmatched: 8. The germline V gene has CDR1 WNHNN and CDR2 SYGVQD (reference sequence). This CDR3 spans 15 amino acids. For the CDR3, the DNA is TGCGCCAGCAATATCGGGACAGGGGGTTTTTCACCCCTCCACTTT. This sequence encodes CASNIGTGGFSPLHF.